This TCR beta chain was retrieved from a study of cytomegalovirus exposure and HLA in healthy donors. Researchers ran the PCR with 60 Vbeta and 13 Jbeta primers. Some clones are missing from TCRdb's copy, which holds only in-frame ones; the method was immunoSEQ multiplex PCR. The sample includes more than 95,000 clones, approximately 87% seen only once; the top ten take around 18%. Details on this clone: The antigen is undetermined.

General study points: It was in a later analysis that TCR association rates were seen to vary by HLA locus, highest for DRB1 and lowest for HLA-C. Based on reports, TCR beta sequences accurately predicted HLA-A and HLA-B alleles for most subjects. Common viral pathogens seemed, in a later analysis, to connect with several of the most significant clusters.

The CDR3 sequence is 18 residues long. Germline CDR1 and CDR2: SGDLS and YYNGEE. V dropped 0 bases and J dropped 1 base, with 19 bases sitting between them. V usage is TRBV9 and J usage is TRBJ1-2; no clear D. This TCR came from a man aged 18 to 29 in good health and CMV-seropositive. The source material was PBMCs. CDR3 sequence reads: CASSVVSAPYGNNYGYTF. The CDR3 bases are TGTGCCAGCAGCGTAGTCAGTGCACCTTATGGTAATAACTATGGCTACACCTTC.